These T cell receptor beta chains were read from a single sample in a study of radiation and T cells in renal cell carcinoma. Repertoires were generated with immunoSEQ multiplex PCR, while TCRdb's copy carries only in-frame clones and drops some. Here the sample spans 150,000 to 200,000 clones, about 87% being singletons. Sequencing was performed on blood, taken from a patient whose treatment included radiotherapy and nephrectomy. Receptors originate from a woman aged 50 to 65 with renal cell carcinoma. Each CDR3 is given with its conserved first and last residue. Expanded clones are given a class, and other clones once, few, many or no size at all.

size,V,J,CDR3
.,TRBV19,TRBJ1-1,CASRWTVNTEAFF
.,TRBV2,TRBJ1-4,CASSFDRGNEKLFF
.,TRBV19,TRBJ2-2,CASSKNPGYGGELFF
.,TRBV7-9,TRBJ2-1,CASRSSSYNEQFF
.,TRBV19,TRBJ1-1,CASSTTENTEAFF
.,TRBV7-8,TRBJ1-3,CASSFVGAGNTIYF
.,TRBV5-1,TRBJ1-1,CASSLASPNTEAFF
once,TRBV6-5,TRBJ1-1,CASSYYQTNTEAFF
.,TRBV4-3,TRBJ1-1,CASSQDLTGGRTEAFF
once,TRBV4-1,TRBJ2-7,CASSQEGGGFDEQYF
.,TRBV13,TRBJ2-4,CASSPAVGDHIQYF
once,TRBV9,TRBJ1-5,CASSAGKGWNQPQHF